Detailed here is one T cell receptor beta chain. TCRdb's copy holds only in-frame clones and misses some; the assay was immunoSEQ multiplex PCR. The top ten hold 29% of the sample, which has 3,000 to 3,500 clones, approximately 88% seen once. The source of the sample is a study of somatic mutations in cytotoxic T cells in rheumatoid arthritis. Trimming at V came to 5 bases and at J to 5 bases, leaving 6 bases not matched to a gene. This CDR3 has 15 residues. Germline V gene lookup returns CDR1 LNHNV and CDR2 YYDKDF (reference sequence). The sequenced sample consisted of CD8+ T cells sorted from blood. This rearrangement joins TRBV15 to TRBJ1-6; 7 bases map to TRBD1. This clonotype was obtained from a man aged 50-60 years with rheumatoid arthritis. The CDR3 bases are TGTGCCACCAGCGGAAACAGGGGTGATAATTCACCCCTCCACTTT. It encodes CATSGNRGDNSPLHF.